One sample yielded the 27 T cell receptor beta chains listed below, sequenced in a study of CD8+ T cells in alopecia areata. Noted treatment: oral pan-JAK inhibitor, 5-10 mg twice daily. Extraction of RNA preceded its reverse transcription into cDNA, which served as the sequencing template. Profiled with immunoSEQ multiplex PCR; TCRdb holds only in-frame clones, not every one. The table shows 200,000 to 250,000 clones, with under 60% occurring only once. Specimen: CD4+ T cells sorted from blood, collected at week 4, from a patient treated with tofacitinib. These receptors were taken from a human donor with alopecia areata.

In the case of this clone: This sample also contains other DNA sequences that code for the same CDR3. This sequence joins TRBV29-1 and TRBJ2-3; D gene ambiguous. Trimming took off 4 bases at V and 4 bases at J, with 9 bases between the two ends. The CDR3 consists of 12 residues. Germline V gene lookup returns CDR1 SQVTM and CDR2 ANQGSEA. CDR3 region: CSVGTGADTQYF. The DNA of the CDR3 is TGCAGCGTTGGAACTGGGGCAGATACGCAGTATTTT.

This chain uses TRBV6-5 with TRBJ2-6; a weak D match, TRBD1 (6 bases). CDR1 MNHEY and CDR2 SVGAGI come from the germline V gene. The CDR3 spans 15 residues. V was trimmed by 6 bases and J by 1 base, leaving 10 bases between them. CDR3 loop: CASSTQGSGANVLTF. CDR3 nucleotides: TGTGCCAGCAGCACACAGGGATCTGGGGCCAACGTCCTGACTTTC.

This clone was found once. This CDR3 reads CAWRPHLYNEQFF. CDR3 bases: TGTGCCTGGAGGCCCCACCTTTACAATGAGCAGTTCTTC. This chain connects TRBV30 to TRBJ2-1, with D hard to call. This CDR3 spans 13 amino acids. V gave up 3 bases and J gave up 4 bases, with 10 bases separating them. CDR1 is GTSNPN and CDR2 is SVGIG in the germline V gene (reference sequence). Full variable domain (rest looked up from reference TRBV30 and TRBJ2-1): SQTIHQWPATLVQPVGSPLSLECTVEGTSNPNLYWYRQAAGRGLQLLFYSVGIGQISSEVPQNLSASRPQDRQFILSSKKLLLSDSGFYLCAWRPHLYNEQFFGPGTRLTVL.

The chain uses TRBV20-1 and TRBJ2-3, with a tentative D call TRBD2 (6 bases). CDR3 length: 10 residues. Per germline, CDR1 DFQATT and CDR2 SNEGSKA (reference sequence). The germline V and J ends were trimmed by 3 bases and 8 bases, with 6 bases remaining between them. The CDR3 here is CSARGGTQYF. CDR3 sequence (DNA): TGCAGTGCTAGGGGAGGTACGCAGTATTTT.

The V and J genes are TRBV5-1 and TRBJ1-2; weak D call: TRBD1 (6 bases). Trimming cost V 0 bases and J 0 bases, with 9 bases left between them. Per the germline V gene, CDR1 is SGHRS and CDR2 is YFSETQ. The CDR3 is 15 residues long. The CDR3 spells CASSLEQGSNYGYTF. Written as DNA, the CDR3 is TGCGCCAGCAGCTTGGAACAGGGATCTAACTATGGCTACACCTTC.

The V call is TRBV15, the J call TRBJ2-6; D unclear. The V and J ends lost 0 bases and 1 base respectively, with 4 bases between them. From germline, CDR1 is LNHNV and CDR2 YYDKDF (reference sequence). The CDR3 sequence is 15 residues long. CDR3 sequence: CATSRELSGANVLTF. DNA of the CDR3: TGTGCCACCAGCAGAGAATTGTCTGGGGCCAACGTCCTGACTTTC. The variable domain in full, completed from reference TRBV15 and TRBJ2-6, reads DAMVIQNPRYQVTQFGKPVTLSCSQTLNHNVMYWYQQKSSQAPKLLFHYYDKDFNNEADTPDNFQSRRPNTSFCFLDIRSPGLGDTAMYLCATSRELSGANVLTFGAGSRLTVL.

Only a few counts were recorded for this clone. The chain couples TRBV7-2 to TRBJ1-5; TRBD1 agrees at 9 bases. The V gene end was trimmed by 3 bases and the J gene end by 2 bases; junction bases not matched to a gene: 2. Germline-derived CDR1 and CDR2 are SGHTA and FQGNSA. CDR3 length equals 15 residues. CDR3 protein: CASSFRQGGNQPQHF. As DNA, the CDR3 is TGTGCCAGCAGCTTTAGACAGGGGGGCAATCAGCCCCAGCATTTT.

The rearrangement links TRBV11-3 to TRBJ2-3, with a tentative D call TRBD2 (6 bases). The V and J ends lost 1 base and 7 bases respectively, with 21 bases between them. Germline values: CDR1 SGHNT, CDR2 YENEEA. This CDR3 contains 17 residues. DNA of the CDR3: TGTGCCAGCAGCTTAGTTGGGACTCTTCCAGCCCGGAATACGCAGTATTTT. Protein: CASSLVGTLPARNTQYF.

The V and J genes are TRBV4-2 and TRBJ2-7; D might be TRBD1 (6 bases). Germline CDR1 is LGHNA and CDR2 is YNFKEQ. The CDR3 length is 13 residues. V was trimmed by 2 bases and J by 5 bases, leaving 10 bases between them. The CDR3 protein is CASSQYRDDEQYF. The CDR3 nucleotides are TGTGCCAGCAGCCAATACAGGGACGACGAGCAGTACTTC.

The sample holds a few counts of this clone. J is TRBJ2-3 and V is TRBV10-3; no clear D gene. Trimming took 6 bases from V and 5 from J, leaving 6 bases between them. The germline V gene has CDR1 ENHRY and CDR2 SYGVKD. The CDR3 loop spans 11 amino acids. CDR3: CAISPGDTQYF. The CDR3 nucleotides are TGTGCCATCAGCCCCGGAGATACGCAGTATTTT.

The chain employs TRBV5-1 and TRBJ2-2, with a weak D call TRBD2 (6 bases). Per the germline V gene, CDR1 is SGHRS and CDR2 is YFSETQ. The CDR3 totals 16 residues. The germline V and J ends were trimmed by 1 base and 3 bases, with 13 bases remaining between them. CDR3 DNA sequence: TGCGCCAGCAGCTTGTACGGGACTCTCGACACCGGGGAGCTGTTTTTT. Translating gives CASSLYGTLDTGELFF.

The chain joins TRBV7-2 to TRBJ1-1, with unresolved D. Germline CDR1 is SGHTA and CDR2 is FQGNSA. The CDR3 sequence is 13 residues long. Trimming cost V 5 bases and J 0 bases, with 7 bases left between them. The DNA for the CDR3 is TGTGCCAGCAGCACCTCAGTGAACACTGAAGCTTTCTTT. Translated, it gives CASSTSVNTEAFF.

V and J are TRBV25-1 and TRBJ1-3; maybe TRBD1 (5 bases). This CDR3 is built from 15 residues. Trimming took 3 bases from V and 2 from J, leaving 11 bases between them. From germline, CDR1 is MGHDK and CDR2 SYGVNS. In nucleotides, the CDR3 is TGTGCCAGCAGTGATATCCAGGGCACTGGAAACACCATATATTTT. Amino acid sequence: CASSDIQGTGNTIYF. The variable domain in full, completed from reference TRBV25-1 and TRBJ1-3, reads EADIYQTPRYLVIGTGKKITLECSQTMGHDKMYWYQQDPGMELHLIHYSYGVNSTEKGDLSSESTVSRIRTEHFPLTLESARPSHTSQYLCASSDIQGTGNTIYFGEGSWLTVV.

The CDR3 protein is CASSLLDTEAFF. In nucleotides, the CDR3 is TGTGCCAGCAGCTTATTGGACACTGAAGCTTTCTTT. The chain uses TRBV7-9 and TRBJ1-1; D unclear. Germline V gives CDR1 SEHNR, CDR2 FQNEAQ (reference sequence). The CDR3 is made up of 12 amino acids. Trimming removed 2 bases from V and 3 bases from J, with 4 bases in between.

This clone was seen only a few times. This rearrangement joins TRBV6-6 to TRBJ1-2; 7 bases map to TRBD1. Trimming removed 5 bases from V and 9 bases from J; junction bases left unmatched: 9. The CDR3 is 13 amino acids. In germline, CDR1 is MNHNY, CDR2 SVGAGI (reference sequence). The CDR3 loop is CASSERQGISYTF. CDR3 DNA sequence: TGTGCCAGCAGTGAGCGACAGGGTATTAGCTACACCTTC.

This clone was seen a few times. V and J are TRBV29-1 and TRBJ2-7; either TRBD1 or TRBD2 may fit D (5 bases each). Per germline, CDR1 SQVTM and CDR2 ANQGSEA. Trimming took 7 bases from V and 2 from J, leaving 12 bases between them. This CDR3 contains 12 residues. The CDR3 loop is CSAGTEPYEQYF. The CDR3 nucleotides read TGCAGCGCTGGGACGGAACCCTACGAGCAGTACTTC.

The chain joins TRBV30 to TRBJ1-1; D ambiguous. CDR3 length: 14 residues. Trimming cost V 0 bases and J 7 bases, with 15 bases left between them. Germline assignment: CDR1 GTSNPN and CDR2 SVGIG (reference sequence). The CDR3 DNA follows: TGTGCCTGGAGTGTAGGGCAGGTAACCTATGAAGCTTTCTTT. Residues: CAWSVGQVTYEAFF.

CDR3 coding DNA: TGCGCCAGCAGCTTTAGACTAGCGGGGACAGATACGCAGTATTTT. The encoded protein is CASSFRLAGTDTQYF. The chain joins TRBV5-1 to TRBJ2-3; 11 bases fit TRBD2. The V and J ends lost 2 bases and 3 bases, in that order; junction bases with no gene match: 2. The CDR3 totals 15 residues. CDR1 is SGHRS and CDR2 is YFSETQ in the germline V gene. Full variable domain (remainder filled in from reference TRBV5-1 and TRBJ2-3): KAGVTQTPRYLIKTRGQQVTLSCSPISGHRSVSWYQQTPGQGLQFLFEYFSETQRNKGNFPGRFSGRQFSNSRSEMNVSTLELGDSALYLCASSFRLAGTDTQYFGPGTRLTVL.

The V gene is TRBV2, the J gene TRBJ1-2; D is perhaps TRBD1 (5 bases). Germline values: CDR1 SNHLY, CDR2 FYNNEI. The CDR3 spans 13 residues. Trimming pared 8 bases from V and 7 bases from J, leaving 17 bases between. Written as DNA, the CDR3 is TGTGCCAGCTTTCGACAGTCTCCTTCTGGCTACACCTTC. Translation: CASFRQSPSGYTF. Full variable domain (outside the CDR3, taken from reference TRBV2 and TRBJ1-2): EPEVTQTPSHQVTQMGQEVILRCVPISNHLYFYWYRQILGQKVEFLVSFYNNEISEKSEIFDDQFSVERPDGSNFTLKIRSTKLEDSAMYFCASFRQSPSGYTFGSGTRLTVV.

The chain uses TRBV5-6 and TRBJ2-7; possible D gene TRBD2, 6 bases. The ends were cut back, 0 bases at V and 6 bases at J, with 19 bases in the middle. Germline CDR1 reads SGHDT; CDR2 reads YYEEEE. The CDR3 has 16 residues. Here the CDR3 reads CASSLAGGIKPSEQYF. DNA for the CDR3: TGTGCCAGCAGCTTGGCCGGAGGGATCAAGCCATCCGAGCAGTACTTC.

The gene calls are TRBV14 and TRBJ2-3; D is undetermined. This CDR3 has 12 amino acids. The ends were cut back, 1 base at V and 7 bases at J, with 6 bases in the middle. The germline gives CDR1 SGHDN, CDR2 FVKESK. CDR3 sequence: CASSQGLYTQYF. The CDR3 bases are TGTGCCAGCAGCCAAGGACTGTATACGCAGTATTTT.

The chain recombines TRBV6-5 with TRBJ2-7, with 10 bases matching TRBD1. Trimming at V came to 6 bases and at J to 7 bases, leaving 9 bases not matched to a gene. CDR1 and CDR2 (germline): MNHEY, SVGAGI. The CDR3 covers 14 residues. CDR3 bases: TGTGCCAGCAGCCCCGGGACAGGGGCTAAAGAGCAGTACTTC. This sequence encodes CASSPGTGAKEQYF.

This clone showed up just a few times. The chain links TRBV4-3 to TRBJ2-1; D gene ambiguous. From germline, CDR1 is LGHNA and CDR2 YSLEER. The CDR3 totals 17 residues. V was clipped by 2 bases and J by 6 bases, with 20 bases between them. The CDR3 sequence is CASSQTYGSVNFNEQFF. As DNA, the CDR3 is TGCGCCAGCAGCCAAACTTATGGCAGCGTAAATTTCAATGAGCAGTTCTTC.

This chain joins TRBV4-3 and TRBJ2-1; 9 bases line up with TRBD1. In germline, CDR1 is LGHNA, CDR2 YSLEER. V lost 5 bases, J lost 5 bases, and 10 bases stayed unmatched. The CDR3 has 16 amino acids. The CDR3 DNA reads TGCGCCAGCAGCTCCCGCCCCGGGACAGGGAACAATGAGCAGTTCTTC. Encoded protein: CASSSRPGTGNNEQFF.

The chain is built from TRBV18 and TRBJ1-2; D is possibly TRBD1 (6 bases). The CDR3 is 14 residues long. V gave up 6 bases and J gave up 5 bases, with 16 bases separating them. The V gene's germline CDR1 is KGHSH and CDR2 LQKENI. CDR3 amino acids: CASSPGTTGYGYTF. CDR3 sequence (DNA): TGTGCCAGCTCCCCGGGGACAACCGGATATGGCTACACCTTC.

V gene TRBV9 combines with J gene TRBJ2-5; D not certain. This CDR3 is 13 amino acids long. Trimming removed 2 bases at V and 5 bases at J, with 10 bases between. Germline V lookup: CDR1 SGDLS, CDR2 YYNGEE. CDR3 loop: CASSVKSGETQYF. The CDR3 DNA reads as TGTGCCAGCAGCGTCAAGAGTGGGGAGACCCAGTACTTC.

This chain joins TRBV12-5 and TRBJ1-1; weak D call: TRBD1 (5 bases). Germline V gene sequence: CDR1 LGHNT, CDR2 FRNRAP. The CDR3 loop spans 18 amino acids. V was trimmed by 0 bases and J by 0 bases, leaving 17 bases between them. The CDR3 spells CASGLVTLQDSVNTEAFF. CDR3 bases: TGTGCTAGTGGTTTGGTCACCCTACAAGACAGTGTGAACACTGAAGCTTTCTTT.